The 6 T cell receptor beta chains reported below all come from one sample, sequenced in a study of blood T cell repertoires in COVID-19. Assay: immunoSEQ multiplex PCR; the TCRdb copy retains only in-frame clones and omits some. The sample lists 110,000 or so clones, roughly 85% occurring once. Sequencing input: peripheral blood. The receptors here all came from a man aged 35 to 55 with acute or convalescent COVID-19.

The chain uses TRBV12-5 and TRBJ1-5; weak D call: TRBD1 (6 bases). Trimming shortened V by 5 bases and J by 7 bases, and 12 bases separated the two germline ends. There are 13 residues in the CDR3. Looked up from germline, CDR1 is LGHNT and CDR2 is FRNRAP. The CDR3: CASGRDILQPQHF. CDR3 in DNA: TGTGCTAGTGGTAGGGACATCCTCCAGCCCCAGCATTTT.

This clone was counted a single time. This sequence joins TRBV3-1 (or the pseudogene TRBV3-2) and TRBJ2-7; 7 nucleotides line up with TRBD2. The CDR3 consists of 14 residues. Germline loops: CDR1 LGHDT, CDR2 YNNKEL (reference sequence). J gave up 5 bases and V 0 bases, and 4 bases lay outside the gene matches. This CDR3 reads CASSQDGGYDEQYF. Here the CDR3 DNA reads TGTGCCAGCAGCCAAGACGGGGGGTACGACGAGCAGTACTTC.

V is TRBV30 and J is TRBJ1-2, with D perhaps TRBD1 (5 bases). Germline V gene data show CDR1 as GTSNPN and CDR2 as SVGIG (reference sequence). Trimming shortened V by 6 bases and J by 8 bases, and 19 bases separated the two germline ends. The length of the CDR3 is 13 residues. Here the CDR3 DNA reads TGTGCCTGCCTCGAACAGGTTTCGAGAGGCTACACCTTC. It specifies CACLEQVSRGYTF.

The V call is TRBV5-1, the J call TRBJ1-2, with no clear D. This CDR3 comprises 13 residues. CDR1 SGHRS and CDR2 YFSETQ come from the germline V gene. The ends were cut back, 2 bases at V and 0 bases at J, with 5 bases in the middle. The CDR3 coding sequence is TGCGCCAGCAGCTTCAGTACTAACTATGGCTACACCTTC. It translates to CASSFSTNYGYTF.

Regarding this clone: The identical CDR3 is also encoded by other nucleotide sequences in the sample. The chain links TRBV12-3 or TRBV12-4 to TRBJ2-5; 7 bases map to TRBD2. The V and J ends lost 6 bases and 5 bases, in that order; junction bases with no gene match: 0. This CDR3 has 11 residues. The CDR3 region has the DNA TGTGCCAGCAGGGGAGGGGAGACCCAGTACTTC. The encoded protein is CASRGGETQYF.

CDR3 protein: CASSLLGTLFANTGELFF. CDR3 DNA: TGTGCCAGCAGTTTGCTTGGGACACTGTTCGCGAACACCGGGGAGCTGTTTTTT. The chain has TRBV28 and TRBJ2-2; maybe TRBD1 (6 bases). V lost 3 bases, J lost 0 bases, and 17 bases lay in between. Germline loops: CDR1 MDHEN, CDR2 SYDVKM. The CDR3 is 18 residues long.